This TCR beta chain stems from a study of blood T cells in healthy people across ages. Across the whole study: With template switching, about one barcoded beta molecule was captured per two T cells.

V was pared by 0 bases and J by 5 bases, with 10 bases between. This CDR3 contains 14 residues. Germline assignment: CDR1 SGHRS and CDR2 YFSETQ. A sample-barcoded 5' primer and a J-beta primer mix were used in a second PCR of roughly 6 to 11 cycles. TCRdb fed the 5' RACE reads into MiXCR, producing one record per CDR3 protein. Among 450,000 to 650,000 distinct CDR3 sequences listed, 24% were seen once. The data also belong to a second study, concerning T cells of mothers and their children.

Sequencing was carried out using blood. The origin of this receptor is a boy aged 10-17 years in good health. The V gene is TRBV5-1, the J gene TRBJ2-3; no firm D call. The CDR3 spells CASSLANPGDTQYF. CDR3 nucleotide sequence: TGCGCCAGCAGCTTGGCCAACCCTGGAGATACGCAGTATTTT.